One and the same sample provided the 27 T cell receptor beta chains below, sequenced in a study of blood T cell repertoires in COVID-19. TCRdb keeps only in-frame clones here, not all; method: immunoSEQ multiplex PCR. In the table there are 250,000 to 350,000 clones, about 81% of which are singletons. The source material was peripheral blood. The receptors were sampled from a human donor with COVID-19, enrolled during active disease. The donor label of this sample is uncertain.

CDR3: CSAESMDTQYF. The CDR3 coding sequence is TGCAGTGCCGAGAGTATGGATACGCAGTATTTT. This rearrangement joins TRBV20-1 to TRBJ2-3; no firm D call. The CDR3 extends over 11 amino acids. Trimming took off 6 bases at V and 6 bases at J, with 10 bases between the two ends. Per the germline V gene, CDR1 is DFQATT and CDR2 is SNEGSKA (reference sequence).

The genes are TRBV19 and TRBJ1-4; 7 bases line up with TRBD1. V dropped 4 bases and J dropped 5; count of bases not matched to a gene: 7. The germline V gene encodes CDR1 LNHDA and CDR2 SQIVND (reference sequence). CDR3 length equals 15 residues. The CDR3 is CASSNHRGPNEKLFF. The CDR3 DNA follows: TGTGCCAGTAGTAACCACAGGGGACCAAATGAAAAACTGTTTTTT. The variable domain in full, completed from reference TRBV19 and TRBJ1-4, reads DGGITQSPKYLFRKEGQNVTLSCEQNLNHDAMYWYRQDPGQGLRLIYYSQIVNDFQKGDIAEGYSVSREKKESFPLTVTSAQKNPTAFYLCASSNHRGPNEKLFFGSGTQLSVL.

CDR3 coding DNA: TGCGCCAGCAGCTTGGGGGACACAGACCCCCTGCCCCTCCACTTT. Protein sequence: CASSLGDTDPLPLHF. The chain has TRBV5-1 and TRBJ1-6; a weak D match, TRBD1 (6 bases). The length of the CDR3 is 15 residues. The germline gives CDR1 SGHRS, CDR2 YFSETQ. The V end was cut by 0 bases, the J end by 13 bases, with 17 bases between.

This rearrangement joins TRBV18 to TRBJ2-3; no clear D. Trimming cost V 6 bases and J 2 bases, with 6 bases left between them. CDR1 is KGHSH, CDR2 LQKENI, per germline. The CDR3 has 12 residues. In DNA form, the CDR3 reads TGTGCCAGCTCTCCCTTCACAGATACGCAGTATTTT. Translated, it gives CASSPFTDTQYF.

The gene calls are TRBV6-5 and TRBJ2-1, with 8 bases fitting TRBD2. Germline CDR1 and CDR2: MNHEY and SVGAGI. This CDR3 comprises 13 residues. With V trimmed by 6 bases and J by 3 bases, 1 base remained unmatched. This CDR3 reads CASRTSGYNEQFF. The CDR3 DNA is TGTGCCAGCAGAACTAGCGGCTACAATGAGCAGTTCTTC.

The J gene is TRBJ1-4, the V gene TRBV4-2, with D perhaps matching TRBD1 (5 bases). Trimming cost V 0 bases and J 7 bases, with 12 bases left between them. The germline V gene has CDR1 LGHNA and CDR2 YNFKEQ. CDR3 length: 15 residues. The chain's CDR3 is CASSQEVRVSEKLFF. CDR3 in DNA: TGTGCCAGCAGCCAAGAGGTCAGGGTGAGTGAAAAACTGTTTTTT.

Notes on this clone: Other nucleotide sequences from this sample produce the same CDR3. J is TRBJ1-1 and V is TRBV29-1; 8 positions match TRBD1. V gave up 6 bases and J gave up 1 base; unmatched junction bases: 4. The CDR3 length is 13 residues. The V gene's germline CDR1 is SQVTM and CDR2 ANQGSEA. The CDR3 here is CSVGTGGNTEAFF. In DNA form, the CDR3 reads TGCAGCGTCGGGACAGGTGGGAACACTGAAGCTTTCTTT.

The CDR3 nucleotides read TGTGCCAGCAGTCACCCGACTCACGAGCAGTACTTC. Its protein product is CASSHPTHEQYF. The chain uses TRBV6-5 and TRBJ2-7; unclear D gene. V was pared by 5 bases and J by 5 bases, with 10 bases between. The germline V gene has CDR1 MNHEY and CDR2 SVGAGI. This CDR3 comprises 12 residues.

V and J are TRBV9 and TRBJ2-1; 13 bases map to TRBD2. V was clipped by 4 bases and J by 4 bases; unmatched bases: 2. This CDR3 comprises 15 residues. The germline V gene has CDR1 SGDLS and CDR2 YYNGEE. CDR3 region: CASSRTSGSYNEQFF. The CDR3 region has the DNA TGTGCCAGCAGCCGGACTAGCGGGAGTTACAATGAGCAGTTCTTC.

This clone was seen a handful of times. This chain joins TRBV7-9 and TRBJ1-1; D is undetermined. Trimming left V 6 bases short and J 5 bases short, with 25 bases between. The CDR3 has 17 amino acids. Germline assignment: CDR1 SEHNR and CDR2 FQNEAQ (reference sequence). In nucleotides, the CDR3 is TGTGCCAGCAGTCCGATGGGGAGGCCTCTAAGTGGAACTGAAGCTTTCTTT. It specifies CASSPMGRPLSGTEAFF.

V is TRBV10-3 and J is TRBJ1-1; D is perhaps TRBD1 (6 bases). This CDR3 has 13 amino acids. Germline CDR1 ENHRY, CDR2 SYGVKD. V lost 3 bases and J lost 4, with 9 bases in between. CDR3 loop: CAISEGGFTEAFF. The CDR3 coding sequence is TGTGCCATCAGTGAAGGGGGATTCACTGAAGCTTTCTTT.

The V and J genes are TRBV6-5 and TRBJ1-2; D unclear. The CDR3 totals 11 residues. V was clipped by 6 bases and J by 10 bases, with 12 bases between them. Germline CDR1 reads MNHEY; CDR2 reads SVGAGI. This CDR3 is CASRQLLVYTF. The CDR3, as DNA: TGTGCCAGCAGACAGCTTCTGGTCTACACCTTC.

J is TRBJ1-5 and V is TRBV6-2 or TRBV6-3; no reliable D call. The germline V gene has CDR1 MNHEY and CDR2 SVGEGT. The V end lost 2 bases, the J end lost 3 bases, and 5 bases lay between the germline ends. The CDR3 consists of 13 residues. The CDR3 coding sequence is TGTGCCAGCAGTTACCGGGACAATCAGCCCCAGCATTTT. It translates to CASSYRDNQPQHF.

The chain joins TRBV5-8 to TRBJ1-4; D gene ambiguous. This CDR3 has 19 amino acids. CDR1 is SGHTS, CDR2 YDEGEE, per germline. The V end lost 1 base, the J end lost 0 bases, and 19 bases lay between the germline ends. The CDR3 DNA reads TGTGCCAGCAGCTTGAGGAGTTTTCACAAGACTGCAACTAATGAAAAACTGTTTTTT. Translating it yields CASSLRSFHKTATNEKLFF.

V usage is TRBV21-1 and J usage is TRBJ1-1; TRBD1, the D gene given by the table, was not confirmed from the DNA. TRBV21-1 is a recognized pseudogene. This CDR3 has 15 amino acids. As DNA, the CDR3 is TGTGCCAGCAGTGCAGGGGGCGATCGAAACACTGAAGCTTTCTTT. This translates into CASSAGGDRNTEAFF.

The chain employs TRBV7-3 and TRBJ2-1; 13 bases are shared with TRBD2. CDR1 and CDR2 (germline): SGHTA, FQGTGA. V shed 4 bases and J 7 bases; nucleotides not matched to a gene: 10. The CDR3 loop spans 17 amino acids. CDR3 nucleotides: TGTGCCAGCAGCTCGCATCCCCGGACTAGCGGGAGTAATGAGCAGTTCTTC. This encodes CASSSHPRTSGSNEQFF.

V gene TRBV28 combines with J gene TRBJ1-3, with 7 bases aligning to TRBD1. The CDR3 has 15 amino acids. Unmatched junction bases numbered 10, after V lost 7 bases and J lost 4 bases. The germline V gene has CDR1 MDHEN and CDR2 SYDVKM. The CDR3 spells CASTPTGDRGNTIYF. The CDR3 region has the DNA TGTGCCAGCACTCCTACAGGGGACCGAGGAAACACCATATATTTT.

The rearrangement uses TRBV15 and TRBJ2-7; no firm D call. CDR3 length: 13 amino acids. The V gene lost 0 bases and the J gene lost 9 bases, with 12 bases spanning the gap. Germline V lookup: CDR1 LNHNV, CDR2 YYDKDF (reference sequence). Written as DNA, the CDR3 is TGTGCCACCAGCAGAGATCGTATGGCAATGCAGTACTTC. Its translation is CATSRDRMAMQYF.

The V and J genes are TRBV28 and TRBJ1-6; perhaps TRBD1 as D (5 bases). CDR1 and CDR2 (germline): MDHEN, SYDVKM. Trimming left V 5 bases short and J 7 bases short, with 15 bases between. The CDR3 runs to 15 residues. CDR3 sequence: CASSGPGGPNSPLHF. CDR3 DNA sequence: TGTGCCAGCAGTGGCCCCGGGGGTCCCAATTCACCCCTCCACTTT.

The chain employs TRBV30 and TRBJ2-2, with TRBD2 identical over 10 bases. The CDR3 length is 15 residues. The V segment lost 2 bases and the J segment 4 bases; nucleotides outside the gene matches: 4. The V gene's germline CDR1 is GTSNPN and CDR2 SVGIG (reference sequence). CDR3 loop: CAWSKLAGSTGELFF. The CDR3 bases are TGTGCCTGGAGTAAACTAGCGGGAAGCACCGGGGAGCTGTTTTTT.

V is TRBV11-3 and J is TRBJ2-7, with D maybe TRBD2 (5 bases). Germline V lookup: CDR1 SGHNT, CDR2 YENEEA. V was trimmed by 3 bases and J by 1 base, leaving 10 bases between them. This CDR3 is built from 14 residues. The CDR3: CASSLGRGSYEQYF. The CDR3 DNA is TGTGCCAGCAGCTTGGGCAGAGGGTCCTACGAGCAGTACTTC.

V and J are TRBV20-1 and TRBJ1-1, with D tentatively TRBD1 (5 bases). The length of the CDR3 is 11 residues. Trimming cost V 7 bases and J 12 bases, with 18 bases left between them. The V gene's germline CDR1 is DFQATT and CDR2 SNEGSKA (reference sequence). The CDR3 protein is CSVGASLVPFF. The CDR3 coding sequence is TGCAGTGTAGGGGCAAGCCTCGTCCCTTTCTTT.

The rearrangement uses TRBV5-1 and TRBJ2-7; 11 bases map to TRBD2. V shed 3 bases, J shed 6 bases, and the junction held 8 bases outside the gene matches. This CDR3 region has 15 residues. Germline V gene sequence: CDR1 SGHRS, CDR2 YFSETQ. CDR3 in DNA: TGCGCCAGCAGCTCCGGGACTAGCGGATTCCTCGAGCAGTACTTC. Protein: CASSSGTSGFLEQYF.

This clone was seen only once. The V and J genes are TRBV5-1 and TRBJ1-5; D is ambiguous. V gave up 0 bases and J gave up 0 bases, with 10 bases separating them. Germline V gene lookup returns CDR1 SGHRS and CDR2 YFSETQ. The CDR3 loop spans 16 amino acids. CDR3 residues: CASSLEGQASNQPQHF. Here the CDR3 DNA reads TGCGCCAGCAGCTTGGAAGGTCAGGCTAGCAATCAGCCCCAGCATTTT. Full variable domain (missing parts from reference TRBV5-1 and TRBJ1-5): KAGVTQTPRYLIKTRGQQVTLSCSPISGHRSVSWYQQTPGQGLQFLFEYFSETQRNKGNFPGRFSGRQFSNSRSEMNVSTLELGDSALYLCASSLEGQASNQPQHFGDGTRLSIL.

This chain joins TRBV28 and TRBJ2-7; TRBD1 matches at 7 bases. Germline V gene lookup returns CDR1 MDHEN and CDR2 SYDVKM. CDR3 length: 14 amino acids. Unmatched junction bases numbered 11, after V lost 6 bases and J lost 6 bases. CDR3 bases: TGTGCCAGCAGACCCGACAGGGTAGTGCCCGAGCAGTACTTC. It encodes CASRPDRVVPEQYF.

The V and J genes are TRBV29-1 and TRBJ2-7; possible D gene TRBD2, 5 bases. Germline lookup yields CDR1 SQVTM and CDR2 ANQGSEA. The CDR3 length is 13 residues. The V end was cut by 4 bases, the J end by 1 base, with 11 bases between. CDR3 residues: CSVGPTGSYEQYF. The DNA for the CDR3 is TGCAGCGTTGGGCCGACGGGGTCCTACGAGCAGTACTTC.

This clone was observed a handful of times. The sample carries other DNA sequences with the same CDR3. The V and J genes are TRBV7-9 and TRBJ2-1, with D perhaps TRBD1 (6 bases). The CDR3 has 14 amino acids. Germline V gives CDR1 SEHNR, CDR2 FQNEAQ (reference sequence). Trimming took 5 bases from V and 3 from J, leaving 11 bases between them. The CDR3 here is CASSLSTGYNEQFF. In DNA, the CDR3 is TGTGCCAGCAGCCTATCGACAGGCTACAATGAGCAGTTCTTC.